Many counts were recorded for the clone carrying this T cell receptor beta chain. Antigen specificity is unknown. V lost 5 bases, J lost 4 bases, and 17 bases lay in between. CDR3 length: 15 residues. Per germline, CDR1 SGHAT and CDR2 FQNNGV. TCRdb reprocessed the PCR reads with MiXCR, giving one entry per CDR3 protein. The table records 550,000 to 750,000 distinct CDR3 sequences, 15% to 20% of them present only once. Naive CD8 libraries used roughly 17,000 to 1,100,000 sorted cells and 10%, 30% or 50% RNA. This sample is part of a study of molecular identifiers for immune sequencing clone quantification. Findings and caveats of the study: In naive cells, under 1% of molecules belonged to clones above 20 RNA copies, against over 99% in effector cells.

This clonotype originated in a human donor in good health. Some libraries in this study had Jurkat cell RNA spiked in. The sequencing input was naive CD8+ T cells from blood, with Jurkat cell RNA spiked in. The subset here: FACS-sorted CD8+CD4-CCR7+CD45RA+ naive T cells. This chain connects TRBV11-2 to TRBJ2-5; a possible D gene is TRBD1 (5 bases). The CDR3 spells CASSQFGAETETQYF. CDR3 sequence (DNA): TGTGCCAGCAGCCAGTTTGGGGCGGAAACAGAGACCCAGTACTTC.